The clone carrying this T cell receptor beta chain was picked up a small number of times. This entry belongs to a study of T-cell reconstitution after alpha-beta-depleted transplantation in children. The TCRbeta library incorporated unique molecular identifiers. TCRdb ran MiXCR on the PCR reads and lists one entry per CDR3 protein. Of some 340,000 distinct CDR3 sequences in the sample, 10% were seen once. The material was PBMCs from the stem cell graft donor, obtained from the stem cell graft. The sequence derives from a human donor who donated a stem cell graft to a child with acute lymphoblastic leukemia.

For the CDR3, the DNA is TGTGCCAGCAGCCAATTGTGGGAACGGGACGAGCAGTACTTC. Translated: CASSQLWERDEQYF. V is TRBV3-1 and J is TRBJ2-7; D unresolved. Germline CDR1 reads LGHDT; CDR2 reads YNNKEL (reference sequence). This CDR3 comprises 14 residues. Trimming shortened V by 2 bases and J by 5 bases, and 13 bases separated the two germline ends.